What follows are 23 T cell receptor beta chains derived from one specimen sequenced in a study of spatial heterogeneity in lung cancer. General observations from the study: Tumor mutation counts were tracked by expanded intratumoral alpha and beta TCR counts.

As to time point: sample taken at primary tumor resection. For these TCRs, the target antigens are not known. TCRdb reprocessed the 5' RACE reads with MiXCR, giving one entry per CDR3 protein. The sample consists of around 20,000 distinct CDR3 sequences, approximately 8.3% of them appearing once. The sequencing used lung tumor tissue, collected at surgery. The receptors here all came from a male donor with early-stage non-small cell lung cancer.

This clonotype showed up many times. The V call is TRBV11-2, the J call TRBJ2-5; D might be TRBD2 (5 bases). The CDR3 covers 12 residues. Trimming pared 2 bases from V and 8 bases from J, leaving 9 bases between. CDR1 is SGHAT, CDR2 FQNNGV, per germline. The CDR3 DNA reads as TGTGCCAGCAGCTTAACGGGGTTTACCCAGTACTTC. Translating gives CASSLTGFTQYF.

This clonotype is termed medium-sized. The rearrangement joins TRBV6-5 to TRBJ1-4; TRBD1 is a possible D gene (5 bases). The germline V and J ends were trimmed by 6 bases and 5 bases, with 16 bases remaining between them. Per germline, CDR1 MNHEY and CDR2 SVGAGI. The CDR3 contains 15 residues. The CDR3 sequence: CASRSSGGGNEKLFF. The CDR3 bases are TGTGCCAGCAGATCCTCCGGGGGGGGGAATGAAAAACTGTTTTTT.

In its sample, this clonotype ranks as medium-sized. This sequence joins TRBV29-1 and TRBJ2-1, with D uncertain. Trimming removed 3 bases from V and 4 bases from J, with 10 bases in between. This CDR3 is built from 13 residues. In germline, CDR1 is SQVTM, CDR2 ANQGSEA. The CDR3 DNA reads TGCAGCGTTGAGGGGATAGGGTACAATGAGCAGTTCTTC. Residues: CSVEGIGYNEQFF.

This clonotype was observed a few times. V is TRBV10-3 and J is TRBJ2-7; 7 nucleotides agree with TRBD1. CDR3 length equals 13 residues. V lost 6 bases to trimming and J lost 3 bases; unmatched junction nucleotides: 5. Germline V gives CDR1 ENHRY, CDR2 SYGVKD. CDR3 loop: CAIRGTDVYEQYF. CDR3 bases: TGTGCCATCAGGGGGACAGACGTCTACGAGCAGTACTTC.

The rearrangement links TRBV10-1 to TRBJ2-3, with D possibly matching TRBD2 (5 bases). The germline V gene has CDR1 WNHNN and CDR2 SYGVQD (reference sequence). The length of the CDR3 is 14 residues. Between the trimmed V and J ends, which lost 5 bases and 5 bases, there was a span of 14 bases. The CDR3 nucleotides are TGCGCCAGCAGTCCTTTGGGAGCGGAAGATACGCAGTATTTT. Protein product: CASSPLGAEDTQYF.

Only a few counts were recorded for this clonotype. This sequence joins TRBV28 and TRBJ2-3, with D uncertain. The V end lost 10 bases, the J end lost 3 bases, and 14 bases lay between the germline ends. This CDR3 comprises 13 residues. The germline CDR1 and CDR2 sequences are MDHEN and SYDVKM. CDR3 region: CATSTLQTDTQYF. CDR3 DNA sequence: TGTGCCACCTCGACCCTCCAAACAGATACGCAGTATTTT. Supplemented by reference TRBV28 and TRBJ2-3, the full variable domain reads DVKVTQSSRYLVKRTGEKVFLECVQDMDHENMFWYRQDPGLGLRLIYFSYDVKMKEKGDIPEGYSVSREKKERFSLILESASTNQTSMYLCATSTLQTDTQYFGPGTRLTVL.

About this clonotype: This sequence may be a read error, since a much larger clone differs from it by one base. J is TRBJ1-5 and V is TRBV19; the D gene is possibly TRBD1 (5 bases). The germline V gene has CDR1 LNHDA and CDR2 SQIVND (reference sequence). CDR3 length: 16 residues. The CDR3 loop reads CASSIYPGLSNQHQHF. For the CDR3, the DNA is TGTGCCAGTAGTATATATCCGGGACTCAGCAATCAGCACCAGCATTTT.

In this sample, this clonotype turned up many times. This CDR3 is CASSSPRSSYNSPLHF. The DNA for the CDR3 is TGTGCCAGCAGTTCTCCTAGGAGCTCCTATAATTCACCCCTCCACTTT. The chain joins TRBV28 to TRBJ1-6; D is uncertain. Trimming stripped 4 bases from V and 0 bases from J, with 10 bases between. The CDR3 loop spans 16 amino acids. Germline-derived CDR1 and CDR2 are MDHEN and SYDVKM.

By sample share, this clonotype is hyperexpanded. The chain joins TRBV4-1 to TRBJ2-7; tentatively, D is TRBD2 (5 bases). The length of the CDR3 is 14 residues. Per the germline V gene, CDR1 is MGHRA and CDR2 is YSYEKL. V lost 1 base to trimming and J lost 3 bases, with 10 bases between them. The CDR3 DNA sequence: TGCGCCAGCAGCCAAGTTTACCGGGACTACGAGCAGTACTTC. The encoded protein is CASSQVYRDYEQYF.

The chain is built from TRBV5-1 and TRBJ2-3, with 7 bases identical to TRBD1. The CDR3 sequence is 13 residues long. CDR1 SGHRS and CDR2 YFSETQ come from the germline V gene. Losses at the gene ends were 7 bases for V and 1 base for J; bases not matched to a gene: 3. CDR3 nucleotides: TGCGCCAGCCGCACAGGGGGCACAGATACGCAGTATTTT. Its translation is CASRTGGTDTQYF.

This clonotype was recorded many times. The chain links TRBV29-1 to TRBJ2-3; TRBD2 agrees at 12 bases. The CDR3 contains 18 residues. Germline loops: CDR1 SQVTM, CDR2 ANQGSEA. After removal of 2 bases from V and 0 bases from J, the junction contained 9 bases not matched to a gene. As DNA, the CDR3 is TGCAGCGTTGAACCAGGGCTAGCGGGGGGGCGGAGCACAGATACGCAGTATTTT. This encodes CSVEPGLAGGRSTDTQYF.

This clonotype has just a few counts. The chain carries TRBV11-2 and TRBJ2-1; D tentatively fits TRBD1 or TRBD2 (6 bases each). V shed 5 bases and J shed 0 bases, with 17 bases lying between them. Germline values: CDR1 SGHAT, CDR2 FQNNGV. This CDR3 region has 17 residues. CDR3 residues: CASSPALGGRSYNEQFF. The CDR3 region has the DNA TGTGCCAGCAGCCCGGCTCTGGGGGGCCGCTCCTACAATGAGCAGTTCTTC.

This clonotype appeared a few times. The CDR3 DNA reads as TGTGCCAGCAGGATCTCGGGGGCCGGGGAGCTGTTTTTT. It encodes CASRISGAGELFF. The chain has TRBV7-8 and TRBJ2-2, with D perhaps TRBD2 (6 bases). Germline V gene lookup returns CDR1 SGHVS and CDR2 FQNEAQ. This CDR3 has 13 amino acids. The V gene lost 6 bases and the J gene lost 6 bases, with 11 bases spanning the gap.

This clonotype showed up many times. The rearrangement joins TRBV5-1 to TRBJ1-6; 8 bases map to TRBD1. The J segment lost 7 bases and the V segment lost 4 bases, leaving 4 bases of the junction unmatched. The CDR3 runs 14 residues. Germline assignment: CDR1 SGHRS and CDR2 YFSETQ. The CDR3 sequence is CASSQQGGNSPLHF. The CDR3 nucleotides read TGCGCCAGCAGCCAACAGGGGGGCAATTCACCCCTCCACTTT.

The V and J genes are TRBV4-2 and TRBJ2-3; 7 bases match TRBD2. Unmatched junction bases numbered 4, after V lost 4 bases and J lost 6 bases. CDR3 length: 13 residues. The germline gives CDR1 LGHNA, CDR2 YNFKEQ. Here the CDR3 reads CASSRTRLDTQYF. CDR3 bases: TGTGCCAGCAGCCGGACTAGATTGGATACGCAGTATTTT.

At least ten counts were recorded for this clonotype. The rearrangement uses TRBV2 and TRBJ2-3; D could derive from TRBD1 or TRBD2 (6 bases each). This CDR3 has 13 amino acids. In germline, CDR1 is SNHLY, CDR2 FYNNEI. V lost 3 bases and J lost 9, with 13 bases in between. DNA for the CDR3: TGTGCCAGCAGTGAGGGGGGCGGACGAACGCAGTATTTT. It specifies CASSEGGGRTQYF.

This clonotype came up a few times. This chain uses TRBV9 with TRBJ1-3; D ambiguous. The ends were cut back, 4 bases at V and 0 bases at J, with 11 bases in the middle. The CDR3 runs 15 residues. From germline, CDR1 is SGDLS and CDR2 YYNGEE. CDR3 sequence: CASSIDMSSGNTIYF. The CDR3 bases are TGTGCCAGCAGCATAGATATGAGCTCTGGAAACACCATATATTTT.

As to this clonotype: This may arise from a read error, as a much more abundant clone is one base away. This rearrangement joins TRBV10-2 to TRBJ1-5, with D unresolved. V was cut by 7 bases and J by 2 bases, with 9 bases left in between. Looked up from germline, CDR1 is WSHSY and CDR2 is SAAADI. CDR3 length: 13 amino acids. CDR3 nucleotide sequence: TGCGCCAGCACTGTTATAGGCAATCAGCCCCAGCATTTT. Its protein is CASTVIGNQPQHF.

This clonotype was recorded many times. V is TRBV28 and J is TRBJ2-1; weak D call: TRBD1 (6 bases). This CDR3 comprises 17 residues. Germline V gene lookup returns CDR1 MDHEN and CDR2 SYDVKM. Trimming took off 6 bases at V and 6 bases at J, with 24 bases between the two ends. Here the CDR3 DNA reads TGTGCCAGCAGGGGAAGGACAGTAATTGGACGGGTCAATGAGCAGTTCTTC. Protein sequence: CASRGRTVIGRVNEQFF.

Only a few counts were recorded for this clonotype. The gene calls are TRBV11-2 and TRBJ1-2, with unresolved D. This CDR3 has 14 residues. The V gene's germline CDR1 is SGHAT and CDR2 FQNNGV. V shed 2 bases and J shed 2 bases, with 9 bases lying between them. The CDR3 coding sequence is TGTGCCAGCAGCTTAATCGGAGCCAACTATGGCTACACCTTC. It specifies CASSLIGANYGYTF. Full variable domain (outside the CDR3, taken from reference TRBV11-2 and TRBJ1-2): EAGVAQSPRYKIIEKRQSVAFWCNPISGHATLYWYQQILGQGPKLLIQFQNNGVVDDSQLPKDRFSAERLKGVDSTLKIQPAKLEDSAVYLCASSLIGANYGYTFGSGTRLTVV.

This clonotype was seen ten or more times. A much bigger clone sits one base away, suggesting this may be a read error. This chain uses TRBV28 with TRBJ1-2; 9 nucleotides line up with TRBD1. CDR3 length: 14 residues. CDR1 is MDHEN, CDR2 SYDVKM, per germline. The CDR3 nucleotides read TGTGCCAGCAGTCGCGGGACAGGGCACTATGGCGACACCTTC. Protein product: CASSRGTGHYGDTF.

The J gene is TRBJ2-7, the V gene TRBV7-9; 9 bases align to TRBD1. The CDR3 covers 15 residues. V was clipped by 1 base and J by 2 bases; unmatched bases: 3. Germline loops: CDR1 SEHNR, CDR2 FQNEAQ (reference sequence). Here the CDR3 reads CASSLDRDRAYEQYF. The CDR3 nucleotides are TGTGCCAGCAGCTTAGACCGGGACAGGGCCTACGAGCAGTACTTC.

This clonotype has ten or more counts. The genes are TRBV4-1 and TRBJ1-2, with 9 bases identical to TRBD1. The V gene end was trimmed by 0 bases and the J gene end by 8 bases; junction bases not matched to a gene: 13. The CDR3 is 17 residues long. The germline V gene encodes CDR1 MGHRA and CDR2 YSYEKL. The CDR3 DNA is TGCGCCAGCAGCCAAGATCTCTGGACAGGGGATTTTTCGGGCTACACCTTC. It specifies CASSQDLWTGDFSGYTF.